These 11 T cell receptor beta chains originate from one sample sequenced in a study of cytomegalovirus exposure and HLA in healthy donors (dated 2017 in TCRdb). Library generation was performed with the immunoSEQ multiplex PCR assay. The multiplex PCR relied on a mix of 60 forward primers for TCR Vbeta segments and 13 reverse primers for TCR Jbeta segments. Entries here come from immuneACCESS through TCRdb and include only in-frame sequences with V and J called. Some clones fail to appear in such tables; in the studies checked, an unresolved V gene covers under half of the shortfall, and the cause of the remainder is unknown. The sample table holds roughly 120,000 clones, of which approximately 75% were seen once. The ten biggest clones cover approximately 2% of the sample. Source material: PBMCs. These receptors originate from a man aged 40-49 years in good health and CMV-seronegative.

The chain uses TRBV28 and TRBJ1-1; 9 bases line up with TRBD1. The CDR3 spans 17 residues. The germline V gene encodes CDR1 MDHEN and CDR2 SYDVKM. Trimming cost V 2 bases and J 2 bases; bases outside gene matches: 9. CDR3 region: CASSLGDRAGGNTEAFF. The DNA for the CDR3 is TGTGCCAGCAGTTTAGGGGACAGGGCCGGGGGTAACACTGAAGCTTTCTTT.

The chain combines TRBV2 with TRBJ2-5, with a weak D call TRBD1 (6 bases). Trimming pared 5 bases from V and 1 base from J, leaving 11 bases between. Germline V CDR1 and CDR2: SNHLY, FYNNEI. This CDR3 is built from 14 residues. Here the CDR3 reads CASSQGNAQETQYF. The DNA of the CDR3 is TGTGCCAGCAGTCAGGGGAATGCCCAAGAGACCCAGTACTTC.

This chain joins TRBV5-1 and TRBJ2-7; TRBD1 might be the D (5 bases). The CDR3 runs to 12 residues. CDR1 and CDR2 (germline): SGHRS, YFSETQ. Deletions cut 4 bases from V and 6 bases from J, with 11 bases between. CDR3 sequence (DNA): TGCGCCAGCAGCCTGCAGGGTGCCGAGCAGTACTTC. This codes for CASSLQGAEQYF.

The chain employs TRBV5-6 and TRBJ2-1; D gene ambiguous. Germline V gives CDR1 SGHDT, CDR2 YYEEEE. This CDR3 contains 12 residues. Trimming cost V 3 bases and J 6 bases, with 7 bases left between them. CDR3 sequence reads: CASSSSSNEQFF. DNA of the CDR3: TGTGCCAGCAGCTCAAGTAGCAATGAGCAGTTCTTC.

CDR3 amino acids: CAWRGTGSSPLHF. Here the CDR3 DNA reads TGTGCCTGGAGGGGGACAGGGAGTTCACCCCTCCACTTT. The chain has TRBV30 and TRBJ1-6; 9 positions agree with TRBD1. Germline trimming cut 3 bases from V and 9 bases from J; bases unmatched to any gene: 3. The CDR3 extends over 13 amino acids. The germline CDR1 and CDR2 sequences are GTSNPN and SVGIG (reference sequence).

V usage is TRBV5-1 and J usage is TRBJ1-2; D uncertain. Trimming removed 0 bases at V and 6 bases at J, with 9 bases between. The CDR3 is 13 amino acids. Germline V gene lookup returns CDR1 SGHRS and CDR2 YFSETQ. The CDR3: CASSLDVADGYTF. CDR3 DNA sequence: TGCGCCAGCAGCTTGGATGTAGCCGATGGCTACACCTTC.

V gene TRBV2 combines with J gene TRBJ2-7; 9 bases are shared with TRBD2. In germline, CDR1 is SNHLY, CDR2 FYNNEI. Trimming took 6 bases from V and 2 from J; bases not matched to a gene: 8. The CDR3 has 15 amino acids. In DNA form, the CDR3 reads TGTGCCAGCAGGGCCGGGACTAGCTCCCCCTACGAGCAGTACTTC. Protein product: CASRAGTSSPYEQYF.

The chain joins TRBV6-5 to TRBJ1-1; 11 nucleotides match TRBD1. CDR1 is MNHEY, CDR2 SVGAGI, per germline. Trimming took 2 bases from V and 4 from J; bases not matched to a gene: 0. This CDR3 is 14 amino acids long. DNA for the CDR3: TGTGCCAGCAGTTACGGGACAGGGGGCACTGAAGCTTTCTTT. Protein: CASSYGTGGTEAFF.

This clone was seen just once. The chain employs TRBV21-1 and TRBJ2-1; the table assigns TRBD1, which was not confirmed against the DNA. TRBV21-1 is marked as a pseudogene. CDR3 length: 17 residues. This CDR3 reads CASSKAYRPITYNEQFF. In DNA, the CDR3 is TGTGCCAGCAGCAAAGCCTACAGGCCTATTACCTACAATGAGCAGTTCTTC.

The count of this clone is one. At one end the junction does not follow the germline gene, possibly because of a read error. The rearrangement joins TRBV27 to TRBJ1-5, with D tentatively TRBD1 (6 bases). Germline V lookup: CDR1 MNHEY, CDR2 SMNVEV (reference sequence). This CDR3 spans 16 amino acids. This chain's CDR3 is CASSSMDSVGSQPRHF. In DNA, the CDR3 is TGTGCCAGCAGTTCCATGGACAGTGTGGGGAGTCAGCCCCGGCATTTT.

V gene TRBV10-3 combines with J gene TRBJ1-6; D is perhaps TRBD1 (5 bases). With 1 base removed from V and 2 bases from J, the gap between germline ends came to 6 bases. The germline CDR1 and CDR2 sequences are ENHRY and SYGVKD. The CDR3 length is 15 residues. The CDR3 nucleotides are TGTGCCATCAGTGAGTTGGGGCCCTATAATTCACCCCTCCACTTT. It translates to CAISELGPYNSPLHF.